The 11 T cell receptor beta chains listed next were all sequenced from one sample in a study of shared clonotypes between healthy human individuals. The protocol was immunoSEQ multiplex PCR, while the TCRdb copy is restricted to in-frame clones and leaves out a portion. The sample carries about 580,000 clones, 95% to 98% recorded once. The naive CD8 subset, CD45RO-negative cells positively selected for CCR7, excluded terminally differentiated effector memory CD45RA+ cells. Sequences were obtained from naive CD8+ T cells sorted from blood. Every receptor here comes from a man between 25 and 39 years old in good health.

The J gene is TRBJ2-3, the V gene TRBV7-8, with TRBD2 identical over 14 bases. The CDR3 contains 18 residues. The V gene end was trimmed by 6 bases and the J gene end by 0 bases; junction bases not matched to a gene: 8. The germline gives CDR1 SGHVS, CDR2 FQNEAQ. The CDR3 spells CASRKRLAGGTSTDTQYF. For the CDR3, the DNA is TGTGCCAGCAGAAAGAGACTAGCGGGAGGGACAAGCACAGATACGCAGTATTTT.

The gene calls are TRBV15 and TRBJ2-7; D gene uncertain. The CDR3 runs 11 residues. Germline values: CDR1 LNHNV, CDR2 YYDKDF (reference sequence). The V end was cut by 0 bases, the J end by 7 bases, with 4 bases between. CDR3: CATSREQEQYF. Here the CDR3 DNA reads TGTGCCACCAGCAGAGAACAGGAGCAGTACTTC.

To note about this clone: Other DNA sequences in the same sample also yield this CDR3. The rearrangement joins TRBV7-9 to TRBJ2-2, with no clear D. Germline V gene data show CDR1 as SEHNR and CDR2 as FQNEAQ (reference sequence). Trimming left V 3 bases short and J 5 bases short, with 4 bases between. The CDR3 runs 12 residues. The CDR3 DNA sequence: TGTGCCAGCAGCTTGGAGACCGGGGAGCTGTTTTTT. This translates into CASSLETGELFF. The entire variable domain, with the rest obtained from reference TRBV7-9 and TRBJ2-2, is as follows: DTGVSQNPRHKITKRGQNVTFRCDPISEHNRLYWYRQTLGQGPEFLTYFQNEAQLEKSRLLSDRFSAERPKGSFSTLEIQRTEQGDSAMYLCASSLETGELFFGEGSRLTVL.

The chain is built from TRBV9 and TRBJ2-1; 8 bases line up with TRBD1. The CDR3 totals 13 residues. V lost 0 bases to trimming and J lost 10 bases; unmatched junction nucleotides: 3. Germline CDR1 and CDR2: SGDLS and YYNGEE. The CDR3 coding sequence is TGTGCCAGCAGCGTAGTGGGACAGGAGGAGCAGTTCTTC. As protein: CASSVVGQEEQFF.

The chain links TRBV7-9 to TRBJ2-7; D is possibly TRBD1 (5 bases). Germline V gives CDR1 SEHNR, CDR2 FQNEAQ (reference sequence). This CDR3 region has 14 residues. Trimming shortened V by 5 bases and J by 6 bases, and 17 bases separated the two germline ends. CDR3 nucleotide sequence: TGTGCCAGCAGCCCGAGTTCAGGGCAAGGCGAGCAGTACTTC. It encodes CASSPSSGQGEQYF.

This clone was observed a single time. The chain recombines TRBV2 with TRBJ2-7; the D gene is possibly TRBD1 (5 bases). Germline V gene lookup returns CDR1 SNHLY and CDR2 FYNNEI. The CDR3 loop spans 10 amino acids. The V end was cut by 8 bases, the J end by 9 bases, with 11 bases between. The CDR3 bases are TGTGCCAGCCAGGGTGGTGGGCAGTACTTC. It codes for CASQGGGQYF. Full variable domain (rest looked up from reference TRBV2 and TRBJ2-7): EPEVTQTPSHQVTQMGQEVILRCVPISNHLYFYWYRQILGQKVEFLVSFYNNEISEKSEIFDDQFSVERPDGSNFTLKIRSTKLEDSAMYFCASQGGGQYFGPGTRLTVT.

The chain joins TRBV10-3 to TRBJ2-7, with 10 bases that match TRBD2. With V trimmed by 8 bases and J by 5 bases, 9 bases remained unmatched. This CDR3 has 14 residues. Per the germline V gene, CDR1 is ENHRY and CDR2 is SYGVKD. CDR3 nucleotide sequence: TGTGCCATCCTAGCGGGAGTATCTGTCGACGAGCAGTACTTC. Translation: CAILAGVSVDEQYF.

In its sample, this clone was seen once. The chain joins TRBV10-2 to TRBJ2-1, with D uncertain. Germline values: CDR1 WSHSY, CDR2 SAAADI. V gave up 2 bases and J gave up 7 bases, with 0 bases separating them. The CDR3 totals 10 residues. CDR3 DNA sequence: TGCGCCAGCAGTGAGAATGAGCAGTTCTTC. It encodes CASSENEQFF.

The chain carries TRBV7-9 and TRBJ2-5; a weak D match, TRBD2 (5 bases). Germline loops: CDR1 SEHNR, CDR2 FQNEAQ (reference sequence). The length of the CDR3 is 14 residues. Trimming shortened V by 5 bases and J by 4 bases, and 14 bases separated the two germline ends. The chain's CDR3 is CASSITRGGETQYF. Here the CDR3 DNA reads TGTGCCAGCAGCATAACTCGCGGAGGAGAGACCCAGTACTTC.

The chain uses TRBV5-4 and TRBJ2-7, with TRBD2 as a possible D gene (6 bases). The CDR3 runs 14 residues. Looked up from germline, CDR1 is SGHNT and CDR2 is YYREEE (reference sequence). Between the trimmed V and J ends, which lost 2 bases and 2 bases, there was a span of 11 bases. CDR3 protein: CASSFGGSPYEQYF. The DNA of the CDR3 is TGTGCCAGCAGCTTTGGAGGGAGCCCCTACGAGCAGTACTTC.

V gene TRBV9 combines with J gene TRBJ1-1; the D gene is possibly TRBD1 (5 bases). Trimming took 4 bases from V and 5 from J, leaving 18 bases between them. The germline gives CDR1 SGDLS, CDR2 YYNGEE. The CDR3 has 15 amino acids. The CDR3 nucleotides read TGTGCCAGCAGCTCTTTCGCCGGGGGTCGAACTGAAGCTTTCTTT. Translation: CASSSFAGGRTEAFF.